This T cell receptor (beta chain) was obtained from a study of T cell repertoires in cytomegalovirus infection. Using its own MiXCR run on the reads, TCRdb lists one record per CDR3 protein. Found here are roughly 730,000 distinct CDR3 sequences, roughly a third of them singletons; the top ten hold about 20%. Deletions cut 7 bases from V and 10 bases from J, with 20 bases between. The CDR3 contains 14 residues. As for this clonotype: Antigen: not known.

This sequence joins TRBV12-3 or TRBV12-4 and TRBJ2-1; D perhaps matches TRBD2 (6 bases). This TCR was sampled from a human donor in good health (CMV status not recorded). Some clones in this sample may be carry-over from other donors' samples. The specimen was cultured PBMCs, collected from culture after CMV antigen stimulation. The DNA of the CDR3 is TGTGCCAGCAACCCGGGACTGGGGCTAGGGGAGCAGTTCTTC. Translation: CASNPGLGLGEQFF.